Listed below are T cell receptor beta chains from one sample, sequenced in a study of T cell changes during pregnancy in multiple sclerosis. Assay used: immunoSEQ multiplex PCR; TCRdb lists only in-frame clones, some missing. The repertoire holds around 57,000 clones, 90% to 95% seen once, with 2% to 2.5% in the top ten. The source was peripheral blood, collected in the third trimester of pregnancy. Receptor source: a female donor in good health, enrolled as a control in a pregnancy study. Each CDR3 is given with its conserved first and last residue. The D gene is left open where the match is weak. Clone size, where shown, is once, few, many, or a class for clones that have expanded.

J gene | V gene | clone size | D gene | CDR3 DNA | CDR3 protein
TRBJ2-7 | TRBV6-6 | once | TRBD2 | TGTGCCAGCAGTACTAGCGGGAGCTCCTACGAGCAGTACTTC | CASSTSGSSYEQYF
TRBJ2-3 | TRBV7-9 | . | TRBD2 | TGTGCCAGCAGGACTAGCGGGGGCACAGATACGCAGTATTTT | CASRTSGGTDTQYF
TRBJ2-7 | TRBV5-1 | . | . | TGCGCCAGCAGCTTGGTGGCGGGAAAAATTGTGGACGAGCAGTACTTC | CASSLVAGKIVDEQYF
TRBJ1-5 | TRBV28 | . | . | TGTGCCAGCAGTTCTTTACTAGATAGCAATCAGCCCCAGCATTTT | CASSSLLDSNQPQHF
TRBJ1-5 | TRBV11-2 | . | . | TGTGCCAGCAGCTTAGCCAGGGATCAGCCCCAGCATTTT | CASSLARDQPQHF
TRBJ2-2 | TRBV11-2 | . | . | TGTGCCAGCAGCTTTAGAAGGTCCCACGGGACCGGGGAGCTGTTTTTT | CASSFRRSHGTGELFF
TRBJ1-1 | TRBV10-3 | . | . | TGTGCCATCAGTTCTCCGGGGAGGGGGAACACTGAAGCTTTCTTT | CAISSPGRGNTEAFF
TRBJ1-1 | TRBV27 | . | . | TGTGCCAGCACCTCCAGGACTGAAGCTTTCTTT | CASTSRTEAFF
TRBJ2-7 | TRBV6-1 | . | TRBD2 | TGTGCCAGCAGTGAACGACTAGCGGGAGCCTACGAGCAGTACTTC | CASSERLAGAYEQYF
TRBJ2-2 | TRBV10-3 | . | . | TGTGCCATCCGCGGCGGAGCGAACACCGGGGAGCTGTTTTTT | CAIRGGANTGELFF
TRBJ1-2 | TRBV7-9 | . | . | TGTGCCAGCAGCTCTATTTCAGGATCATATGGCTACACCTTC | CASSSISGSYGYTF
TRBJ1-4 | TRBV6-1 | . | TRBD1 | TGTGCCAGCAGTGACCCGGGACAGGGAGAGAATGAAAAACTGTTTTTT | CASSDPGQGENEKLFF
TRBJ2-5 | TRBV4-2 | . | TRBD2 | TGTGCCAGCCGGGGGAGGGAAGAGACCCAGTACTTC | CASRGREETQYF
TRBJ1-1 | TRBV11-3 | . | . | TGTGCCAGCAGCTTCCAGGATCGGACTGAAGCTTTCTTT | CASSFQDRTEAFF
TRBJ2-1 | TRBV5-6 | once | . | TGTGCCAGCAGCTTGGTAGGAGGGCCCCGGGATGAGCAGTTCTTC | CASSLVGGPRDEQFF
TRBJ2-3 | TRBV30 | . | TRBD1 | TGTGCCTGGAGTGGGGGACAGCACGCAGATACGCAGTATTTT | CAWSGGQHADTQYF
TRBJ2-1 | TRBV10-3 | . | . | TGTGCCATCAGTGAGGTAGCTGCTGAGCAGTTCTTC | CAISEVAAEQFF
TRBJ1-3 | TRBV30 | . | TRBD1 | TGTGCCTGGAGCCGGGGACAGGGGGCGCGAAACACCATATATTTT | CAWSRGQGARNTIYF
TRBJ2-1 | TRBV20-1 | . | . | TGCAGTGCTAGGGCAGTCAATGAGCAGTTCTTC | CSARAVNEQFF
TRBJ2-7 | TRBV2 | . | TRBD1 | TGTGCCAGCAGTGACGTCCGGGACAGGCGCTACGAGCAGTACTTC | CASSDVRDRRYEQYF
TRBJ2-7 | TRBV5-4 | medium-sized | TRBD1 | TGTGCCAGCAGCCCGGACAGGGATCTGTACGAGCAGTACTTC | CASSPDRDLYEQYF
TRBJ1-4 | TRBV27 | . | . | TGTGCCAGCAGTTTATACTCGACGGGGACTAATGAAAAACTGTTTTTT | CASSLYSTGTNEKLFF
TRBJ2-1 | TRBV6-1 | . | . | TGTGCCAGCAGTGTGAGGGGGGGCGGTGAGCAGTTCTTC | CASSVRGGGEQFF
TRBJ2-5 | TRBV6-5 | once | TRBD2 | TGTGCCAGCAGTTACCTAGCGGGAACAAAAGAGACCCAGTACTTC | CASSYLAGTKETQYF
TRBJ2-7 | TRBV7-9 | . | TRBD1 | TGTGCCAGCAGCTTAGCGGGACAGTACGAGCAGTACTTC | CASSLAGQYEQYF
TRBJ2-5 | TRBV5-6 | . | . | TGTGCCAGCAGCTTGTTCAACCAAGAGACCCAGTACTTC | CASSLFNQETQYF
TRBJ2-1 | TRBV6-5 | . | TRBD1 | TGTGCCAGCAGTTACTCGCCCGGGACAGGGCAGGAGCAGTTCTTC | CASSYSPGTGQEQFF
TRBJ2-3 | TRBV13 | . | TRBD2 | TGTGCCAGCAGCTTAGAGTTTCTAGCGGGAGGTAACGATACGCAGTATTTT | CASSLEFLAGGNDTQYF
TRBJ2-3 | TRBV7-3 | . | TRBD1 | TGTGCCAGCAGCCTAGACCGGGACAGGGTAGCAGATACGCAGTATTTT | CASSLDRDRVADTQYF
TRBJ1-5 | TRBV2 | . | . | TGTGCCAGCAGTGAAGGCAGGCCCATCTATCAGCCCCAGCATTTT | CASSEGRPIYQPQHF
TRBJ2-5 | TRBV9 | once | TRBD2 | TGTGCCAGCAGCGTAGGCAGCGGGGGGGTCGAGACCCAGTACTTC | CASSVGSGGVETQYF
TRBJ2-5 | TRBV19 | . | TRBD2 | TGTGCCACTGCGGGAGGCGAGACCCAGTACTTC | CATAGGETQYF
TRBJ2-5 | TRBV4-1 | . | . | TGCGCCAGCAGCCCCTACCCCGGGTTTCCAGAGACCCAGTACTTC | CASSPYPGFPETQYF
TRBJ2-5 | TRBV10-3 | . | . | TGTGCCATCAGTGTCGCTAGAGACCATCAGTACCAAGAGACCCAGTACTTC | CAISVARDHQYQETQYF
TRBJ1-1 | TRBV25-1 | . | . | TGTGCCAGCAAGGGGTTGAGTGAAGCTTTCTTT | CASKGLSEAFF
TRBJ2-5 | TRBV19 | . | TRBD2 | TGTGCCAGTAGTACTGGACTAGCCCGATTGCACTTC | CASSTGLARLHF
TRBJ1-1 | TRBV19 | once | . | TGTGCCAGTACTAATACAGGGAGGGGGAAATCTGAAGCTTTCTTT | CASTNTGRGKSEAFF
TRBJ2-2 | TRBV2 | . | . | TGTGCCAGCAGAACTGAAAACACCGGGGAGCTGTTTTTT | CASRTENTGELFF
TRBJ2-7 | TRBV6-1 | . | . | TGTGCCAGCAGCTCCCCGGGGGAGTCGCTCTACGAGCAGTACTTC | CASSSPGESLYEQYF
TRBJ2-7 | TRBV10-2 | . | TRBD2 | TGCGCCAGCAGTGACGGGACTAGCGGACCCTACGAGCAGTACTTC | CASSDGTSGPYEQYF
TRBJ2-2 | TRBV15 | once | . | TGTGCCACCAGCAGAGTTGGGCAGGGGGGCTACACCGGGGAGCTGTTTTTT | CATSRVGQGGYTGELFF
TRBJ1-4 | TRBV5-6 | once | . | TGTGCCAGCAGCTTTTGGGGGGAGACTCGGCCGAATGAAAAACTGTTTTTT | CASSFWGETRPNEKLFF
TRBJ2-7 | TRBV7-2 | . | . | TGTGCCAGCAGCCCCCTTCCTCAGGGGGAGCAGTACTTC | CASSPLPQGEQYF
TRBJ2-7 | TRBV5-1 | . | TRBD1 | TGCGCCAGCAGCTGGACAGGGGGTTTCTACGAGCAGTACTTC | CASSWTGGFYEQYF